The 7 T cell receptor beta chains reported below all come from one sample, sequenced in a study of PD-L1 blockade in urothelial cancer. Indicated time point: peripheral blood 6 weeks after treatment start. Clones were read by immunoSEQ multiplex PCR, and TCRdb kept only the in-frame ones, dropping some. This sample has over 100,000 clones; roughly 90% occur once, and the top ten carry under 5%. The source was PBMCs, collected around atezolizumab (anti-PD-L1) treatment. The receptors here all came from a man in his sixties with urothelial cancer.

The chain links TRBV6-4 to TRBJ2-3; TRBD2 aligns across 9 bases. V lost 9 bases, J lost 5 bases, and 9 bases stayed unmatched. CDR1 is MRHNA, CDR2 SNTAGT, per germline. The length of the CDR3 is 14 residues. The CDR3 spells CASAASGVIDTQYF. The CDR3 DNA follows: TGTGCCAGTGCGGCTAGCGGGGTCATAGATACGCAGTATTTT.

This chain connects TRBV4-2 to TRBJ2-2; TRBD2 matches 8 bases. CDR3 size: 18 residues. Per the germline V gene, CDR1 is LGHNA and CDR2 is YNFKEQ. The V segment lost 1 base and the J segment 1 base; nucleotides outside the gene matches: 8. The CDR3 region has the DNA TGTGCCAGCAGCCAAGTCGGGCTGGCGGGAGGGAACACCGGGGAGCTGTTTTTT. This gives the protein CASSQVGLAGGNTGELFF.

This sequence joins TRBV7-8 and TRBJ2-3; D unclear. The CDR3 is 11 amino acids. The V end lost 11 bases, the J end lost 2 bases, and 8 bases lay between the germline ends. The germline V gene encodes CDR1 SGHVS and CDR2 FQNEAQ. CDR3 sequence: CAVSNTDTQYF. In nucleotides, the CDR3 is TGTGCCGTCTCTAACACAGATACGCAGTATTTT.

The rearrangement joins TRBV7-2 to TRBJ2-3, with 9 bases matching TRBD2. Losses at the gene ends were 4 bases for V and 5 bases for J; bases not matched to a gene: 7. This CDR3 is 15 amino acids long. Germline CDR1 reads SGHTA; CDR2 reads FQGNSA. The CDR3 bases are TGTGCCAGCAGCTATGTAGCGGGAGTGGGAGATACGCAGTATTTT. It translates to CASSYVAGVGDTQYF.

V usage is TRBV6-1 and J usage is TRBJ1-2, with a weak D call TRBD1 (5 bases). V shed 6 bases and J shed 8 bases, with 16 bases lying between them. Germline V gives CDR1 MNHNS, CDR2 SASEGT. There are 13 residues in the CDR3. The CDR3 nucleotides are TGTGCCAGCAGCTCGCAGGGAATGGAAGGCTACACCTTC. This encodes CASSSQGMEGYTF.

This sequence joins TRBV7-3 and TRBJ2-1; maybe TRBD2 (5 bases). Germline CDR1 reads SGHTA; CDR2 reads FQGTGA. The CDR3 is made up of 15 amino acids. The ends were cut back, 5 bases at V and 1 base at J, with 12 bases in the middle. CDR3 sequence reads: CASSRRGDSYNEQFF. In DNA form, the CDR3 reads TGTGCCAGCAGCAGACGGGGTGATTCCTACAATGAGCAGTTCTTC.

The chain employs TRBV7-2 and TRBJ1-2, with D maybe TRBD1 (6 bases). V was clipped by 2 bases and J by 5 bases, with 12 bases between them. The CDR3 extends over 14 amino acids. Looked up from germline, CDR1 is SGHTA and CDR2 is FQGNSA. CDR3 region: CASSLSAGVYGYTF. The DNA for the CDR3 is TGTGCCAGCAGCTTAAGTGCAGGGGTGTATGGCTACACCTTC.